Listed below are T cell receptor beta chains from one sample, sequenced in a study of blood T cell repertoires in COVID-19. Libraries were prepared by immunoSEQ multiplex PCR; TCRdb keeps only in-frame clonotypes and omits some of them. The sample has 200,000 to 300,000 clones; roughly 80% are singletons. Sequenced input: peripheral blood. The receptors originated from a woman aged 80 or over with acute or convalescent COVID-19. Each CDR3 is given with its conserved first and last residue. The D gene is left open where the match is weak. Clone size is shown for a subset of rows, as once, few, many or a class of expanded clone.

TRBV18,-,-,TRBJ2-7,CASSPPAGATYEQYF,TGTGCCAGCTCACCACCGGCAGGGGCCACCTACGAGCAGTACTTC
TRBV27,-,-,TRBJ2-1,CASSLLSGEQFF,TGTGCCAGCAGTTTATTATCGGGAGAGCAGTTCTTC
TRBV7-2,-,TRBD2,TRBJ2-3,CASRTSGGTDTQYF,TGTGCCAGCAGGACAAGCGGGGGCACAGATACGCAGTATTTT
TRBV7-3,-,-,TRBJ1-1,CASSLAGPTEAFF,TGTGCCAGCAGCCTAGCAGGTCCCACTGAAGCTTTCTTT
TRBV12-3/TRBV12-4,once,-,TRBJ1-4,CASSFQGVGKLFF,TGTGCCAGCAGTTTCCAGGGCGTCGGAAAACTGTTTTTT
TRBV3-1/TRBV3-2,-,TRBD1,TRBJ2-2,CASSKGAGGFPGELFF,TGTGCCAGCAGTAAGGGGGCAGGGGGATTCCCCGGGGAGCTGTTTTTT
TRBV5-1,few,TRBD2,TRBJ2-1,CASSLEQRGSNEQFF,TGCGCCAGCAGCTTGGAACAGCGGGGAAGCAATGAGCAGTTCTTC
TRBV7-8,-,-,TRBJ2-1,CASSLARQPDYNEQFF,TGTGCCAGCAGCTTAGCGCGGCAGCCGGACTACAATGAGCAGTTCTTC
TRBV9,few,TRBD2,TRBJ2-7,CASSVGDRGVEQYF,TGTGCCAGCAGCGTAGGAGATCGGGGGGTCGAGCAGTACTTC
TRBV3-1/TRBV3-2,-,TRBD1,TRBJ2-5,CASSQDSGQGARTQYF,TGTGCCAGCAGCCAAGATTCGGGACAGGGGGCCAGGACCCAGTACTTC
TRBV5-1,-,-,TRBJ2-7,CASSLDNALTYEQYF,TGCGCCAGCAGCCTCGACAACGCCCTTACCTACGAGCAGTACTTC
TRBV28,-,TRBD1,TRBJ2-3,CASRITGVADTQYF,TGTGCCAGCAGAATTACAGGGGTGGCAGATACGCAGTATTTT
TRBV3-1/TRBV3-2,-,TRBD1,TRBJ1-5,CASSQNGQGGNQPQHF,TGTGCCAGCAGCCAGAATGGACAGGGAGGCAATCAGCCCCAGCATTTT
TRBV19,-,TRBD1,TRBJ2-2,CASSKAGTGGASKAGELFF,TGTGCCAGTAGTAAGGCGGGGACAGGGGGCGCGTCGAAGGCCGGGGAGCTGTTTTTT
TRBV3-1/TRBV3-2,-,TRBD1,TRBJ1-2,CASSPTGVKGYTF,TGTGCCAGCAGTCCTACAGGGGTGAAGGGCTACACCTTC
TRBV4-2,-,TRBD1,TRBJ1-2,CASSQVQGAAGYTF,TGTGCCAGCAGCCAAGTACAGGGGGCGGCTGGCTACACCTTC
TRBV5-1,-,-,TRBJ1-1,CASSGGTVTEAFF,TGCGCCAGCTCCGGAGGGACGGTCACTGAAGCTTTCTTT
TRBV5-5,-,TRBD1,TRBJ2-7,CASSFGQGAGYEQYF,TGTGCCAGCAGCTTTGGACAGGGGGCCGGCTACGAGCAGTACTTC
TRBV28,-,TRBD2,TRBJ2-3,CASSAPAGGSTDTQYF,TGTGCCAGCAGTGCCCCAGCGGGGGGCTCCACAGATACGCAGTATTTT
TRBV5-4,-,TRBD2,TRBJ2-3,CASSTSGGAPADTQYF,TGTGCCAGCTCCACTAGCGGGGGGGCCCCCGCGGATACGCAGTATTTT
TRBV30,-,-,TRBJ1-2,CAWSSGQNYGYTF,TGTGCCTGGAGCTCTGGACAAAACTATGGCTACACCTTC
TRBV9,-,-,TRBJ1-2,CASSAVGGPYGYTF,TGTGCCAGCAGCGCCGTGGGGGGTCCCTATGGCTACACCTTC
TRBV18,-,-,TRBJ1-2,CASSPGSQGYGYTF,TGTGCCAGCTCACCAGGCTCCCAGGGGTATGGCTACACCTTC
TRBV6-5,-,-,TRBJ2-1,CASSYRYTYNEQFF,TGTGCCAGCAGTTACCGATATACTTACAATGAGCAGTTCTTC
TRBV2,-,TRBD1,TRBJ2-5,CASSEWTGGEETQYF,TGTGCCAGCAGTGAATGGACAGGGGGCGAAGAGACCCAGTACTTC
TRBV5-1,-,-,TRBJ1-2,CASSLVPGPYVYTF,TGCGCCAGCAGCTTGGTGCCAGGGCCTTATGTCTACACCTTC
TRBV2,few,-,TRBJ2-1,CASSERLTDFHNEQFF,TGTGCCAGCAGTGAAAGGCTTACAGATTTTCACAATGAGCAGTTCTTC
TRBV28,-,-,TRBJ1-2,CASSLVQGSNYGYTF,TGTGCCAGCAGTTTGGTTCAGGGTTCTAACTATGGCTACACCTTC
TRBV27,-,TRBD1,TRBJ2-2,CASKEGTGPAHGTGELFF,TGTGCCAGCAAGGAAGGGACAGGGCCCGCGCACGGCACCGGGGAGCTGTTTTTT
TRBV4-1,-,-,TRBJ2-2,CASSQERQGVTGELFF,TGCGCCAGCAGCCAAGAGCGGCAGGGTGTCACCGGGGAGCTGTTTTTT
TRBV7-2,-,TRBD2,TRBJ2-1,CASSLSGGSIGYNEQFF,TGTGCCAGCAGCTTGTCGGGGGGATCAATCGGATACAATGAGCAGTTCTTC
TRBV5-1,-,TRBD2,TRBJ2-3,CASSLGPAGVTDTQYF,TGCGCCAGCAGCTTGGGCCCAGCGGGGGTCACAGATACGCAGTATTTT
TRBV5-6,-,-,TRBJ1-6,CASRLSRSGGPLHF,TGTGCCAGCAGACTATCCAGATCGGGGGGCCCCCTCCACTTT
TRBV30,-,TRBD1,TRBJ1-5,CAWGTGDPFVGNQPQHF,TGTGCCTGGGGGACAGGGGACCCTTTTGTGGGCAATCAGCCCCAGCATTTT
TRBV15,-,-,TRBJ1-5,CATSIGVGNQPQHF,TGTGCCACCAGCATCGGGGTGGGGAATCAGCCCCAGCATTTT
TRBV5-1,-,-,TRBJ1-1,CASSVDKGGRSEAFF,TGCGCCAGCAGCGTTGACAAAGGAGGGAGGTCTGAAGCTTTCTTT
TRBV5-1,-,TRBD1,TRBJ2-7,CASSLAGQKYEQYF,TGCGCCAGCAGCTTGGCGGGACAGAAGTACGAGCAGTACTTC
TRBV18,few,TRBD1,TRBJ1-2,CASSPGTDNYGYTF,TGTGCCAGCTCACCAGGGACAGACAACTATGGCTACACCTTC
TRBV7-2,-,-,TRBJ1-2,CASSLVNQGGYTF,TGTGCCAGCAGCTTAGTCAACCAGGGAGGCTACACCTTC
TRBV11-2,-,-,TRBJ2-2,CASSFDRVNTGELFF,TGTGCCAGCAGCTTTGACAGAGTGAACACCGGGGAGCTGTTTTTT
TRBV7-8,-,TRBD2,TRBJ2-1,CASSLVLVAGRTYNEQFF,TGTGCCAGCAGCTTAGTTCTGGTAGCGGGGCGGACCTACAATGAGCAGTTCTTC